The following is a T cell receptor beta chain sequence with its context. What it binds is unknown. TCRdb re-called the 5' RACE reads with MiXCR, one entry per CDR3 protein. The top ten clones hold around 8% of a sample with roughly 13,000 distinct CDR3 sequences, 3% to 4.5% of them seen once. Germline trimming cut 2 bases from V and 1 base from J; bases unmatched to any gene: 8. This CDR3 region has 17 residues. Germline CDR1 and CDR2: LGHNA and YNFKEQ. These data are taken from a study of spatial heterogeneity in lung cancer. About the research overall: Across the raw uncorrected reads, a unique TCR and UMI combination was observed, on average, more than ten times.

General study findings and limits: The number of expanded tumor alpha and beta chains correlated with mutation number.

The time point here: sample taken at primary tumor resection. The origin of this receptor is a male donor with early-stage non-small cell lung cancer. The chain links TRBV4-2 to TRBJ2-3; 8 nucleotides line up with TRBD2. The sample here was lung tumor tissue, taken at surgery. The CDR3 sequence is CASSQRGFSGGTDTQYF. Here the CDR3 DNA reads TGTGCCAGCAGCCAACGTGGATTTAGCGGGGGCACAGATACGCAGTATTTT.